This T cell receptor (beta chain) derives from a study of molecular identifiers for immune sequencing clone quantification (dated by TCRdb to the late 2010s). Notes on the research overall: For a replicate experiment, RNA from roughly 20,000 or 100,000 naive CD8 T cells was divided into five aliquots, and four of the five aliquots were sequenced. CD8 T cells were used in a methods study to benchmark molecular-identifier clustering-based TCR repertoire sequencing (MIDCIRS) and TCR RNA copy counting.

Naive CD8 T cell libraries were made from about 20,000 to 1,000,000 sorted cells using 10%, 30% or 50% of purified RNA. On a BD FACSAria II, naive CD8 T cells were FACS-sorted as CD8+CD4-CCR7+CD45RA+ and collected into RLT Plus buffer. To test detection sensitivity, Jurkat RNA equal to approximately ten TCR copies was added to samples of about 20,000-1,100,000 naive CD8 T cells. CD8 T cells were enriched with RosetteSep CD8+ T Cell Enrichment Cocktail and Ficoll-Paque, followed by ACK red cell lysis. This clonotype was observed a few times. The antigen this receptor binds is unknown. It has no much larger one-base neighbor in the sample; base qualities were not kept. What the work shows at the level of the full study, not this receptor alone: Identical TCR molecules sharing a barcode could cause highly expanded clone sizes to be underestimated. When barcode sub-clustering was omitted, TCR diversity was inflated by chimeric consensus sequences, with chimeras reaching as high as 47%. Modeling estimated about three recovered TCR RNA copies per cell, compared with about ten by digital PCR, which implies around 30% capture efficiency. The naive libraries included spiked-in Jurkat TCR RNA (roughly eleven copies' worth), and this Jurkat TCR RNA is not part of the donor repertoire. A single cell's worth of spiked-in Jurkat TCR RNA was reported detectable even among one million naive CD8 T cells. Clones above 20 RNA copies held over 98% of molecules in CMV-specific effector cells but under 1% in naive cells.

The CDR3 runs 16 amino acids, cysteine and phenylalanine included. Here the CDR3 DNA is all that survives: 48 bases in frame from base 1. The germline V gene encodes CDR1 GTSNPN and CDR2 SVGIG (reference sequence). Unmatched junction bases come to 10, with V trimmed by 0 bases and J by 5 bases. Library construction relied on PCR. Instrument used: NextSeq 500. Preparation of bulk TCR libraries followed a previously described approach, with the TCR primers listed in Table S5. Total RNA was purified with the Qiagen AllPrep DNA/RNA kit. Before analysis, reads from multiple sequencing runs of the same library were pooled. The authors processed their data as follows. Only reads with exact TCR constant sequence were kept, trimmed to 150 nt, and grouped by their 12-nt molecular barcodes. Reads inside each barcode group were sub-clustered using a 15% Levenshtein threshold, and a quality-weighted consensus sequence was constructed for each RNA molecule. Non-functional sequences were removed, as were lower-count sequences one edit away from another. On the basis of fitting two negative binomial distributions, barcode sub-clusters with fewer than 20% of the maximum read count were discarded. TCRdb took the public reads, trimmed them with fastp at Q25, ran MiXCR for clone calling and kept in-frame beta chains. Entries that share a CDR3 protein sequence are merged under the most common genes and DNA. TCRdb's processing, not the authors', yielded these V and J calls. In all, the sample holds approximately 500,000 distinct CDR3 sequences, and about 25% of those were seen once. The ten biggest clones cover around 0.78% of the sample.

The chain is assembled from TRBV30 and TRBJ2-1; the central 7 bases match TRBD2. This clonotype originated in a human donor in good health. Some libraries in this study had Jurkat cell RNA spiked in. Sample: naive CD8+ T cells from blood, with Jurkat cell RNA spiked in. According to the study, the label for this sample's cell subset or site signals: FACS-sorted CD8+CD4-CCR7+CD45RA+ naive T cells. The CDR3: CAWSVYWREFHNEQFF. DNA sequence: TGTGCCTGGAGTGTATACTGGCGGGAGTTCCACAATGAGCAGTTCTTC.